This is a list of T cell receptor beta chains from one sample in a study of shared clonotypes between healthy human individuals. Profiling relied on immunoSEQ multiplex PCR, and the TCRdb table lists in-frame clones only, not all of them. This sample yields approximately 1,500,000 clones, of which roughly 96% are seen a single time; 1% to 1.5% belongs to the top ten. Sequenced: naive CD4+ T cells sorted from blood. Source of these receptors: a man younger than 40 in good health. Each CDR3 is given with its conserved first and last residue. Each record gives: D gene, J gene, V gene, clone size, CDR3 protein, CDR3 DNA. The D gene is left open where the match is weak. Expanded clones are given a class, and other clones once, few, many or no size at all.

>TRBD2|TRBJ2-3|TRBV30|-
CAWSVVRLAGVETDTQYF
TGTGCCTGGAGTGTGGTTCGACTAGCGGGAGTAGAAACAGATACGCAGTATTTT
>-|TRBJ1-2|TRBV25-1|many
CASSPGTNYGYTF
TGTGCCAGCAGTCCCGGGACAAATTATGGCTACACCTTC
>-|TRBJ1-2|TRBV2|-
CASNDLTNYGYTF
TGTGCCAGCAACGATTTAACCAACTATGGCTACACCTTC
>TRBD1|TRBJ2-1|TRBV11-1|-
CASSIQGSQGHNEQFF
TGTGCCAGCAGCATACAGGGGTCCCAGGGCCACAATGAGCAGTTCTTC
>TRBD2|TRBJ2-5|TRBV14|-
CASSPTSGRAETQYF
TGTGCCAGCAGCCCCACTAGCGGGCGAGCGGAGACCCAGTACTTC
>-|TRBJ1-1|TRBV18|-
CASSPIGVGTEAFF
TGTGCCAGCTCACCCATTGGGGTGGGCACTGAAGCTTTCTTT
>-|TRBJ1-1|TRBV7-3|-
CASSRAKNTEAFF
TGTGCCAGCAGTCGGGCCAAGAACACTGAAGCTTTCTTT
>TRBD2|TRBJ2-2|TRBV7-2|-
CASSPVAGGGGELFF
TGTGCCAGCAGCCCTGTAGCGGGAGGCGGCGGGGAGCTGTTTTTT
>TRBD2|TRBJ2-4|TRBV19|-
CASSWGGIQYF
TGTGCCAGTAGCTGGGGGGGGATTCAGTACTTC
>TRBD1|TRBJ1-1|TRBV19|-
CASRRTGSVNTEAFF
TGTGCCAGTCGTCGGACAGGGTCGGTGAACACTGAAGCTTTCTTT
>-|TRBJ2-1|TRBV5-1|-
CASSSLYNEQFF
TGCGCCAGCAGCTCCCTATACAATGAGCAGTTCTTC
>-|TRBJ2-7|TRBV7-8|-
CASSLGTAFYEQYF
TGTGCCAGCAGCTTGGGGACGGCGTTCTACGAGCAGTACTTC
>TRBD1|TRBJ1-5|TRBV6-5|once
CASSTRQGDQPQHF
TGTGCCAGCAGTACGCGACAGGGGGATCAGCCCCAGCATTTT
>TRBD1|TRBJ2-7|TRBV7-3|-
CASSFDREDEQYF
TGTGCCAGCAGCTTCGACAGGGAAGACGAGCAGTACTTC
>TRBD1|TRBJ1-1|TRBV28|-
CASSRQGGTEAFF
TGTGCCAGCAGTAGACAGGGGGGGACTGAAGCTTTCTTT
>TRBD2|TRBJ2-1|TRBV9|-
CASSGFFSGGRGSYNEQFF
TGTGCCAGCAGTGGCTTTTTTTCGGGCGGGAGGGGCTCCTACAATGAGCAGTTCTTC
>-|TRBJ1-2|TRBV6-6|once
CASTRDGNYGYTF
TGTGCCAGCACCCGAGACGGAAACTATGGCTACACCTTC
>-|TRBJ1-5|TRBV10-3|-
CAISDGGRAGQPQHF
TGTGCCATCAGTGATGGTGGGAGGGCCGGTCAGCCCCAGCATTTT
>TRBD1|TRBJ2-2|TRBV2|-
CASRTGSTGGELFF
TGTGCCAGCAGGACAGGGTCCACGGGCGGGGAGCTGTTTTTT
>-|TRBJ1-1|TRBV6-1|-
CASSESTLAGVNTEAFF
TGTGCCAGCAGTGAAAGTACATTGGCAGGGGTTAACACTGAAGCTTTCTTT
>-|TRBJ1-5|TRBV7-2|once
CASSSQVGTGRLSNQPQHF
TGTGCCAGCAGCTCCCAGGTGGGGACCGGTCGTTTGAGCAATCAGCCCCAGCATTTT
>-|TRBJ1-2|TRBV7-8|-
CASSLVGRVNYGYTF
TGTGCCAGCAGCTTAGTCGGCAGAGTAAACTATGGCTACACCTTC
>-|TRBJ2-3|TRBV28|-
CASSTGTVGTQYF
TGTGCCAGTAGCACAGGGACGGTTGGTACGCAGTATTTT
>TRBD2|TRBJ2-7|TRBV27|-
CASSPTSGNYEQYF
TGTGCCAGCAGTCCGACTAGCGGGAACTACGAGCAGTACTTC
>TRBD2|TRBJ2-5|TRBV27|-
CASSPPPGTSGGQETQYF
TGTGCCAGCAGCCCGCCTCCCGGGACTAGCGGGGGTCAAGAGACCCAGTACTTC
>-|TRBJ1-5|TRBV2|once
CASSEGSRNYQPQHF
TGTGCCAGCAGTGAAGGTAGCAGGAACTATCAGCCCCAGCATTTT
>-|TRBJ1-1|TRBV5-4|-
CASSSPTEAFF
TGTGCCAGCAGCTCCCCCACTGAAGCTTTCTTT
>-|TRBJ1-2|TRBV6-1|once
CASSEVRVRGYTF
TGTGCCAGCAGTGAAGTCAGGGTGCGCGGCTACACCTTC
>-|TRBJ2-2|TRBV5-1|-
CASSLEGLAGELFF
TGCGCCAGCAGCTTGGAGGGACTGGCCGGGGAGCTGTTTTTT
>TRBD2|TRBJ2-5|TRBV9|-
CASSGTSGDQETQYF
TGTGCCAGCAGCGGGACTAGCGGGGATCAAGAGACCCAGTACTTC
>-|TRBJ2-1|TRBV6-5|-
CASTGGGPNEQFF
TGTGCCAGCACCGGAGGGGGTCCCAATGAGCAGTTCTTC
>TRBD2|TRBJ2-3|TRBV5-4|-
CASSRGRGGSRTDTQYF
TGTGCCAGCAGCAGGGGTCGGGGGGGCAGTCGTACAGATACGCAGTATTTT
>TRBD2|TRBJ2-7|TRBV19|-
CASRAGGQNEQYF
TGTGCCAGCCGAGCGGGAGGGCAGAACGAGCAGTACTTC
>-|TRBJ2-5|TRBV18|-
CASSRSPQETQYF
TGTGCCAGCTCACGGAGTCCCCAAGAGACCCAGTACTTC
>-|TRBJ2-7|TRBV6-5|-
CASSNPGDEQYF
TGTGCCAGCAGCAACCCGGGGGACGAGCAGTACTTC
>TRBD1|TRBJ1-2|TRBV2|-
CASSGRIGQVGYTF
TGTGCCAGCAGTGGCCGTATTGGACAGGTGGGCTACACCTTC
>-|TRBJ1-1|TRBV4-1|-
CASSQRISWVTEAFF
TGCGCCAGCAGCCAAAGGATCTCGTGGGTCACTGAAGCTTTCTTT
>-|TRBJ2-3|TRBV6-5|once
CASSYSQATDTQYF
TGTGCCAGCAGTTACTCTCAGGCCACAGATACGCAGTATTTT
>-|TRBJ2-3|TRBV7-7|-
CASRLVWGPLSTDTQYF
TGTGCCAGCAGACTCGTATGGGGGCCCCTTTCCACAGATACGCAGTATTTT
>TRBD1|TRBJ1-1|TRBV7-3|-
CASSVTGGTEAFF
TGTGCCAGCAGCGTTACAGGGGGAACTGAAGCTTTCTTT
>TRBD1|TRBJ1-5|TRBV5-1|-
CASSPGGTGVQYSNQPQHF
TGCGCCAGCAGCCCCGGCGGTACAGGGGTCCAATATAGCAATCAGCCCCAGCATTTT
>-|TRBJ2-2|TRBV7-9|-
CASSLEGIGELFF
TGTGCCAGCAGCTTAGAAGGGATCGGGGAGCTGTTTTTT
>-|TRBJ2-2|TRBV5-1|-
CASSDSGSYTGELFF
TGCGCCAGCAGCGATTCGGGGAGTTATACCGGGGAGCTGTTTTTT
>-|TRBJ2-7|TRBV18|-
CASSPGQGFGEQYF
TGTGCCAGCTCACCAGGGCAGGGATTTGGAGAGCAGTACTTC